The 21 T cell receptor beta chains in this list originate from one sample, sequenced in a study of response to subunit inactivated influenza vaccine. TCRdb reanalysed the RT-PCR reads using MiXCR and keeps one entry per CDR3 protein. The profile shows 650,000 to 700,000 distinct CDR3 sequences, around 16% of them singletons. The sequencing used PBMCs from blood, collected 11 to 12 days after vaccination. Every receptor here comes from a man aged 45-60 years who received an inactivated influenza vaccine.

This clonotype was detected a few times. This chain uses TRBV28 with TRBJ2-1; D possibly matches TRBD1 or TRBD2 (6 bases each). Germline V CDR1 and CDR2: MDHEN, SYDVKM. The V end was cut by 4 bases, the J end by 6 bases, with 16 bases between. The CDR3 runs 15 residues. The CDR3 DNA reads TGTGCCAGCAGTTCGGGGGCTTCTGACACCAATGAGCAGTTCTTC. Amino acid sequence: CASSSGASDTNEQFF.

This clonotype was counted a few times. J is TRBJ2-5 and V is TRBV10-3; a weak D match, TRBD2 (5 bases). The CDR3 is 14 residues long. Germline loops: CDR1 ENHRY, CDR2 SYGVKD. The ends were cut back, 0 bases at V and 4 bases at J, with 9 bases in the middle. CDR3 bases: TGTGCCATCAGTGAGTCAGGGAGAGGAGAGACCCAGTACTTC. Translation: CAISESGRGETQYF.

This clonotype was detected a few times. The genes are TRBV15 and TRBJ2-1; D is perhaps TRBD1 (6 bases). Trimming removed 2 bases at V and 5 bases at J, with 10 bases between. CDR3 size: 14 residues. Germline V gene sequence: CDR1 LNHNV, CDR2 YYDKDF (reference sequence). The CDR3 DNA reads as TGTGCCACCAGCAGACAGGACAGAAACAATGAGCAGTTCTTC. Its protein product is CATSRQDRNNEQFF.

The chain uses TRBV5-1 and TRBJ2-1; D is perhaps TRBD1 (6 bases). V was pared by 0 bases and J by 9 bases, with 16 bases between. The germline CDR1 and CDR2 sequences are SGHRS and YFSETQ. This CDR3 spans 15 amino acids. CDR3: CASSLAGQGKGEQFF. CDR3 sequence (DNA): TGCGCCAGCAGCTTGGCCGGGCAGGGGAAGGGTGAGCAGTTCTTC. Together with reference TRBV5-1 and TRBJ2-1, the CDR3 gives the full variable domain: KAGVTQTPRYLIKTRGQQVTLSCSPISGHRSVSWYQQTPGQGLQFLFEYFSETQRNKGNFPGRFSGRQFSNSRSEMNVSTLELGDSALYLCASSLAGQGKGEQFFGPGTRLTVL.

The chain has TRBV4-2 and TRBJ2-7, with a tentative D call TRBD2 (6 bases). V gave up 1 base and J gave up 0 bases, with 13 bases separating them. The V gene's germline CDR1 is LGHNA and CDR2 YNFKEQ. The CDR3 runs to 16 residues. This chain's CDR3 is CASSQVGVGGSYEQYF. The CDR3 DNA sequence: TGTGCCAGCAGCCAAGTGGGTGTCGGGGGCTCCTACGAGCAGTACTTC.

This clonotype turned up a few times. The genes are TRBV15 and TRBJ2-5; D gene uncertain. The CDR3 consists of 14 residues. The V gene lost 4 bases and the J gene lost 5 bases, with 14 bases spanning the gap. CDR1 is LNHNV and CDR2 is YYDKDF in the germline V gene (reference sequence). This chain's CDR3 is CATSIRWAAETQYF. CDR3 sequence (DNA): TGTGCCACCAGCATCAGGTGGGCCGCGGAGACCCAGTACTTC. Full variable domain (rest looked up from reference TRBV15 and TRBJ2-5): DAMVIQNPRYQVTQFGKPVTLSCSQTLNHNVMYWYQQKSSQAPKLLFHYYDKDFNNEADTPDNFQSRRPNTSFCFLDIRSPGLGDTAMYLCATSIRWAAETQYFGPGTRLLVL.

This clonotype was seen a few times. The chain combines TRBV30 with TRBJ2-7; tentatively, D is TRBD1 or TRBD2 (7 bases each). V lost 2 bases and J 3 bases, leaving 20 bases between the germline ends. The CDR3 is 16 residues long. Germline loops: CDR1 GTSNPN, CDR2 SVGIG (reference sequence). CDR3 nucleotides: TGTGCCTGGAGTAAAGGGGGGGCAGGGGGTTACTACGAGCAGTACTTC. It is translated as CAWSKGGAGGYYEQYF.

This clonotype has a handful of counts. V gene TRBV15 combines with J gene TRBJ2-1; 9 positions agree with TRBD2. J was trimmed by 0 bases and V by 1 base; bases with no gene match: 1. CDR1 and CDR2 from the germline V gene are LNHNV and YYDKDF (reference sequence). This CDR3 comprises 16 residues. Here the CDR3 reads CATSRVREGSYNEQFF. The CDR3, as DNA: TGTGCCACCAGCAGAGTGCGGGAGGGCTCCTACAATGAGCAGTTCTTC.

Only a few counts were recorded for this clonotype. One end of the junction fails to match germline, which may point to a read error. The V call is TRBV12-3 or TRBV12-4, the J call TRBJ1-3; D possibly corresponds to TRBD1 (5 bases). The CDR3 totals 12 residues. CDR3: CASTLLSGTPSF. The CDR3 nucleotides are TGTGCCAGCACCCTTCTTTCCGGGACTCCGTCCTTT.

The rearrangement uses TRBV15 and TRBJ2-5; no clear D gene. The CDR3 totals 14 residues. V lost 0 bases and J lost 2, with 7 bases in between. Germline V gene data show CDR1 as LNHNV and CDR2 as YYDKDF (reference sequence). In nucleotides, the CDR3 is TGTGCCACCAGCAGAGATCGAAGACAAGAGACCCAGTACTTC. Translated: CATSRDRRQETQYF.

This clonotype was detected ten times or more. In nucleotides, the CDR3 is TGTGCCAGCAGCTTAGGTGACAGAGGGGGTGAGCAGTTCTTC. It specifies CASSLGDRGGEQFF. The chain couples TRBV11-2 to TRBJ2-1, with D tentatively TRBD1 (6 bases). The germline V gene encodes CDR1 SGHAT and CDR2 FQNNGV. V lost 1 base and J 9 bases, leaving 13 bases between the germline ends. The CDR3 spans 14 residues.

This clonotype was observed a few times. The chain is built from TRBV19 and TRBJ1-5; TRBD1 might be the D (5 bases). Trimming pared 7 bases from V and 7 bases from J, leaving 11 bases between. CDR3 length: 12 amino acids. CDR1 LNHDA and CDR2 SQIVND come from the germline V gene (reference sequence). CDR3 bases: TGTGCCAGTAATGGACGGGGGCAGCCCCAGCATTTT. It specifies CASNGRGQPQHF. Full variable domain (remainder filled in from reference TRBV19 and TRBJ1-5): DGGITQSPKYLFRKEGQNVTLSCEQNLNHDAMYWYRQDPGQGLRLIYYSQIVNDFQKGDIAEGYSVSREKKESFPLTVTSAQKNPTAFYLCASNGRGQPQHFGDGTRLSIL.

Ten or more counts support this clonotype. The chain has TRBV4-3 and TRBJ2-2, with unresolved D. The germline V gene has CDR1 LGHNA and CDR2 YSLEER. The CDR3 totals 16 residues. V lost 6 bases to trimming and J lost 1 base, with 15 bases between them. CDR3 sequence reads: CASRPAVGQNTGELFF. Written as DNA, the CDR3 is TGCGCCAGCAGGCCGGCGGTGGGCCAGAACACCGGGGAGCTGTTTTTT.

This clonotype has more than one count but fewer than ten. DNA of the CDR3: TGCGCCAGCAGCCACGTAGACAGGGGGCTAGAGACCCAGTACTTC. It translates to CASSHVDRGLETQYF. The J gene is TRBJ2-5, the V gene TRBV10-2, with 10 bases that match TRBD1. V was pared by 6 bases and J by 4 bases, with 8 bases of the junction left unmatched. The CDR3 is 15 residues long. CDR1 is WSHSY, CDR2 SAAADI, per germline.

The gene calls are TRBV5-1 and TRBJ2-5; TRBD2 agrees at 10 bases. The V gene's germline CDR1 is SGHRS and CDR2 YFSETQ. The length of the CDR3 is 16 residues. With 4 bases clipped from V and 1 base from J, the junction kept 7 bases outside the gene matches. The CDR3, as DNA: TGCGCCAGCAGCCTAGATGTAGCGGGGGGCCAAGAGACCCAGTACTTC. It yields the protein CASSLDVAGGQETQYF.

The J gene is TRBJ2-5, the V gene TRBV10-2, with 8 bases aligning to TRBD2. The V gene's germline CDR1 is WSHSY and CDR2 SAAADI. V shed 9 bases, J shed 5 bases, and the junction held 8 bases outside the gene matches. The CDR3 has 13 amino acids. CDR3 in amino acids: CASRRGALETQYF. DNA for the CDR3: TGCGCCAGTAGGCGGGGGGCACTGGAGACCCAGTACTTC.

This clonotype has more than one count but fewer than ten. Written as DNA, the CDR3 is TGTGCCAGCACCCGGATGATGGGGGAAGAGACCCAGTACTTC. Translated: CASTRMMGEETQYF. The chain carries TRBV7-6 and TRBJ2-5; D may correspond to TRBD1 or TRBD2 (5 bases each). The CDR3 length is 14 residues. Per the germline V gene, CDR1 is SGHVS and CDR2 is FNYEAQ. Deletions cut 7 bases from V and 3 bases from J, with 15 bases between.

The chain links TRBV29-1 to TRBJ2-2, with 7 nucleotides matching TRBD2. V was pared by 6 bases and J by 2 bases, with 6 bases of the junction left unmatched. The CDR3 has 14 residues. Looked up from germline, CDR1 is SQVTM and CDR2 is ANQGSEA. CDR3 in DNA: TGCAGCGTCCGCGGGGGTAGCAACACCGGGGAGCTGTTTTTT. It encodes CSVRGGSNTGELFF.

V is TRBV12-3 or TRBV12-4 and J is TRBJ2-5; D tentatively fits TRBD1 or TRBD2 (5 bases each). V was clipped by 3 bases and J by 5 bases, with 10 bases between them. The CDR3 sequence is 13 residues long. CDR3 coding DNA: TGTGCCAGCAGTTTGGGGACCAGGGAGACCCAGTACTTC. It yields the protein CASSLGTRETQYF.

The chain uses TRBV29-1 and TRBJ1-2; 7 positions match TRBD1. CDR3 size: 11 residues. Losses at the gene ends were 5 bases for V and 6 bases for J; bases not matched to a gene: 3. Germline V CDR1 and CDR2: SQVTM, ANQGSEA. The CDR3 reads CSVQGGDGYTF. CDR3 nucleotide sequence: TGCAGCGTTCAGGGGGGCGATGGCTACACCTTC. The full variable domain, with the rest looked up from reference TRBV29-1 and TRBJ1-2, is SAVISQKPSRDICQRGTSLTIQCQVDSQVTMMFWYRQQPGQSLTLIATANQGSEATYESGFVIDKFPISRPNLTFSTLTVSNMSPEDSSIYLCSVQGGDGYTFGSGTRLTVV.

This clonotype was seen a handful of times. The chain uses TRBV9 and TRBJ2-3, with D tentatively TRBD1 or TRBD2 (6 bases each). This CDR3 has 15 residues. Germline assignment: CDR1 SGDLS and CDR2 YYNGEE. V lost 0 bases and J 4 bases, leaving 12 bases between the germline ends. The CDR3 protein is CASSVVGGAADTQYF. The CDR3 region has the DNA TGTGCCAGCAGCGTAGTGGGGGGCGCCGCAGATACGCAGTATTTT.